The 9 T cell receptor beta chains presented below share a single source sample, sequenced in a study of blood T cell repertoires in COVID-19 (dated by TCRdb to the early 2020s). The library came from the immunoSEQ multiplex PCR assay. TCRdb took this table from immuneACCESS and kept in-frame rearrangements with V and J called. Such tables lack part of the clones; where checked against another copy, unresolved V genes explain under half of the gap, and the rest is unexplained. A total of 84,000 or so clones appear in this sample, roughly four fifths of them only once. Around 1.3% of the sample is in the top ten clones. The material sequenced was peripheral blood. The receptors here all came from a woman over 75 with acute or convalescent COVID-19.

This clone has a single count. The chain is built from TRBV5-6 and TRBJ1-1; the D is unclear. The CDR3 length is 15 residues. From germline, CDR1 is SGHDT and CDR2 YYEEEE. V was clipped by 3 bases and J by 7 bases, with 19 bases between them. The CDR3 reads CASSSRGGVVNEAFF. The CDR3 coding sequence is TGTGCCAGCAGCTCTCGGGGAGGTGTTGTTAATGAAGCTTTCTTT.

The chain links TRBV7-2 to TRBJ2-2, with TRBD2 matching 10 bases. This CDR3 spans 16 amino acids. Germline CDR1 SGHTA, CDR2 FQGNSA. The ends lost 11 bases at V and 6 bases at J; junction bases unmatched: 15. CDR3 coding DNA: TGTGCCGGACAGACGGCTCTAGCGGGAGTATCCGGGGAGCTGTTTTTT. This translates into CAGQTALAGVSGELFF.

This sequence joins TRBV11-3 and TRBJ2-1; TRBD1 matches 9 bases. This CDR3 spans 15 amino acids. After removal of 5 bases from V and 5 bases from J, the junction contained 7 bases not matched to a gene. Germline V gene data show CDR1 as SGHNT and CDR2 as YENEEA. CDR3 region: CASSLQGAAHNEQFF. CDR3 nucleotide sequence: TGTGCCAGCAGCCTACAGGGGGCGGCCCACAATGAGCAGTTCTTC.

CDR3 protein: CASSIWQGEDQPQHF. As DNA, the CDR3 is TGTGCCAGTAGTATATGGCAGGGGGAGGATCAGCCCCAGCATTTT. V gene TRBV19 combines with J gene TRBJ1-5, with 7 bases that match TRBD1. The V gene's germline CDR1 is LNHDA and CDR2 SQIVND (reference sequence). V lost 2 bases and J lost 5; bases outside the gene matches: 6. The CDR3 length is 15 residues.

The V and J genes are TRBV7-9 and TRBJ1-4, with TRBD1 matching 9 bases. V lost 5 bases to trimming and J lost 0 bases; unmatched junction nucleotides: 4. The CDR3 is 16 residues long. In germline, CDR1 is SEHNR, CDR2 FQNEAQ (reference sequence). The CDR3 nucleotides are TGTGCCAGCAGCGTTGGGACAGGGTCAACTAATGAAAAACTGTTTTTT. It codes for CASSVGTGSTNEKLFF.

The V gene is TRBV6-5, the J gene TRBJ1-1, with 10 nucleotides matching TRBD1. Trimming at V came to 4 bases and at J to 10 bases, leaving 6 bases not matched to a gene. The CDR3 runs 13 residues. Germline V gene sequence: CDR1 MNHEY, CDR2 SVGAGI. The CDR3 is CASSFGTGDGAFF. CDR3 bases: TGTGCCAGCAGTTTTGGGACAGGGGATGGAGCTTTCTTT.

V is TRBV18 and J is TRBJ1-3, with TRBD1 as a possible D gene (6 bases). The CDR3 is 15 amino acids. Germline V gene lookup returns CDR1 KGHSH and CDR2 LQKENI. Deletions cut 1 base from V and 2 bases from J, with 9 bases between. The CDR3 loop reads CASSPLAGAGNTIYF. The CDR3, as DNA: TGTGCCAGCTCACCACTGGCAGGGGCTGGAAACACCATATATTTT.

V usage is TRBV11-2 and J usage is TRBJ2-7, with D hard to call. Trimming cost V 3 bases and J 0 bases, with 6 bases left between them. Germline CDR1 SGHAT, CDR2 FQNNGV. The CDR3 is 13 amino acids. The CDR3 sequence: CASSFPFSYEQYF. The CDR3 DNA follows: TGTGCCAGCAGCTTTCCGTTCTCCTACGAGCAGTACTTC.

This chain joins TRBV7-2 and TRBJ2-2, with 10 bases fitting TRBD2. V lost 6 bases and J lost 4; bases outside the gene matches: 5. Per the germline V gene, CDR1 is SGHTA and CDR2 is FQGNSA. CDR3 length: 15 amino acids. CDR3 protein: CASRAGLAPTGELFF. The CDR3 DNA reads TGTGCCAGCAGAGCGGGACTAGCGCCCACCGGGGAGCTGTTTTTT.